The rows below give T cell receptor beta chains drawn from one sample of a study of T cell repertoires in cytomegalovirus infection. A single record per CDR3 protein comes from TCRdb applying MiXCR to the reads. The table records about 570,000 distinct CDR3 sequences, over 35% of them present only once. These receptors have no identified antigens. Here the sequenced sample was cultured PBMCs, taken from culture after CMV antigen stimulation. These receptors originate from a human donor in good health (CMV status not recorded). Some clones in this sample may be carry-over from other donors' samples. CDR3s leave out the opening cysteine and the closing phenylalanine or tryptophan. Fields, in order: CDR3 protein, V gene.

cdr3_aa: ASSFQPLGGSDTQY
v_call: TRBV27

cdr3_aa: ASSAGLTRDMAF
v_call: TRBV2

cdr3_aa: ASSLARTSGGDEQF
v_call: TRBV7-6

cdr3_aa: ASSPRQVNQPQH
v_call: TRBV7-8

cdr3_aa: ASSLRLAGSSYNEQF
v_call: TRBV5-3

cdr3_aa: ASSLRPSGGTDTQY
v_call: TRBV7-2

cdr3_aa: SATSAVRNSPLH
v_call: TRBV20-1

cdr3_aa: ASSRQYNQPQH
v_call: TRBV7-2

cdr3_aa: ASSPGLATSTDTQY
v_call: TRBV7-2

cdr3_aa: ASSADRANEKLF
v_call: TRBV7-2